What follows are 25 T cell receptor beta chains derived from one specimen sequenced in a study of Ad26.COV2.S vaccination and SARS-CoV-2 variants. Only in-frame clones appear in the TCRdb table, and some are missing; sequencing was by immunoSEQ multiplex PCR. The table lists about 350,000 clones, roughly 81% of them singletons. The sample's treatment: about 20 received Ad26.COV2.S at low or high dose, single or two shots; about 5 received placebo; per-sample allocation not given. Samples analyzed were those drawn on day 63 after the first vaccine or placebo injection. The specimen was peripheral blood, collected in a trial of Ad26.COV2.S vaccine versus placebo. Receptors were obtained from a person aged 18 to 65 who received the Ad26.COV2.S COVID-19 vaccine or a placebo.

The gene calls are TRBV18 and TRBJ2-5; either TRBD1 or TRBD2 may supply D (5 bases each). From germline, CDR1 is KGHSH and CDR2 LQKENI. The CDR3 consists of 15 residues. The V end was cut by 0 bases, the J end by 3 bases, with 11 bases between. CDR3: CASSPPGLAEETQYF. CDR3 DNA sequence: TGTGCCAGCTCACCACCGGGGCTAGCCGAAGAGACCCAGTACTTC.

The chain links TRBV12-3 or TRBV12-4 to TRBJ1-1; D unclear. The CDR3 length is 13 residues. The germline V and J ends were trimmed by 3 bases and 2 bases, with 7 bases remaining between them. CDR3 sequence (DNA): TGTGCCAGCAGTTTGCGGGATAACACTGAAGCTTTCTTT. It encodes CASSLRDNTEAFF.

This chain uses TRBV11-2 with TRBJ2-1, with D uncertain. Between the trimmed V and J ends, which lost 2 bases and 3 bases, there was a span of 5 bases. Germline CDR1 and CDR2: SGHAT and FQNNGV. CDR3 length: 13 residues. CDR3 protein: CASSLFDYNEQFF. The CDR3 coding sequence is TGTGCCAGCAGCTTATTCGACTACAATGAGCAGTTCTTC.

V and J are TRBV9 and TRBJ2-1; no reliable D call. This CDR3 region has 12 residues. Germline values: CDR1 SGDLS, CDR2 YYNGEE. V was clipped by 0 bases and J by 7 bases, with 5 bases between them. The CDR3 DNA sequence: TGTGCCAGCAGCGTAGGTCCGAATGAGCAGTTCTTC. Its protein is CASSVGPNEQFF. The full variable domain, completed using reference TRBV9 and TRBJ2-1, is DSGVTQTPKHLITATGQRVTLRCSPRSGDLSVYWYQQSLDQGLQFLIQYYNGEERAKGNILERFSAQQFPDLHSELNLSSLELGDSALYFCASSVGPNEQFFGPGTRLTVL.

The V and J genes are TRBV7-9 and TRBJ1-2; D remains ambiguous. The germline V gene encodes CDR1 SEHNR and CDR2 FQNEAQ (reference sequence). The CDR3 spans 18 residues. The V end lost 1 base, the J end lost 4 bases, and 22 bases lay between the germline ends. CDR3 loop: CASSLEAIKRVGIYGYTF. CDR3 nucleotide sequence: TGTGCCAGCAGCTTAGAGGCCATAAAAAGGGTAGGCATCTATGGCTACACCTTC.

This chain joins TRBV3-1 (or the pseudogene TRBV3-2) and TRBJ1-3; D unresolved. The CDR3 is 13 residues long. V was clipped by 4 bases and J by 4 bases, with 8 bases between them. CDR1 LGHDT and CDR2 YNNKEL come from the germline V gene (reference sequence). In nucleotides, the CDR3 is TGTGCCAGCAGCCTCGAAGGGGGAAACACCATATATTTT. Its translation is CASSLEGGNTIYF.

The chain combines TRBV28 with TRBJ1-4; TRBD1 matches at 8 bases. Germline CDR1 is MDHEN and CDR2 is SYDVKM. With 7 bases clipped from V and 6 bases from J, the junction kept 10 bases outside the gene matches. The CDR3 has 15 amino acids. CDR3 region: CASTDNRGSHEKLFF. The DNA of the CDR3 is TGTGCCAGCACCGATAACAGGGGGAGTCATGAAAAACTGTTTTTT.

The gene calls are TRBV4-3 and TRBJ2-5; D is unresolved. The CDR3 is made up of 14 amino acids. Germline V gene lookup returns CDR1 LGHNA and CDR2 YSLEER. V lost 1 base to trimming and J lost 2 bases, with 8 bases between them. CDR3: CASSQGYPQETQYF. As DNA, the CDR3 is TGCGCCAGCAGCCAAGGCTACCCTCAAGAGACCCAGTACTTC.

The chain carries TRBV6-2 or TRBV6-3 and TRBJ2-5; D possibly corresponds to TRBD1 (6 bases). Germline lookup yields CDR1 MNHEY and CDR2 SVGEGT. There are 14 residues in the CDR3. V was cut by 5 bases and J by 5 bases, with 15 bases left in between. CDR3 in amino acids: CASSGRGGWETQYF. Here the CDR3 DNA reads TGTGCCAGCAGTGGCAGAGGGGGTTGGGAGACCCAGTACTTC.

V and J are TRBV3-1 (or the pseudogene TRBV3-2) and TRBJ2-3; D may be TRBD1 or TRBD2 (6 bases each). Germline V gene lookup returns CDR1 LGHDT and CDR2 YNNKEL (reference sequence). The germline V and J ends were trimmed by 4 bases and 0 bases, with 20 bases remaining between them. There are 18 residues in the CDR3. Here the CDR3 reads CASSPRHLEGGSTDTQYF. The CDR3 nucleotides are TGTGCCAGCAGCCCACGGCACTTGGAGGGGGGCAGCACAGATACGCAGTATTTT.

The chain has TRBV6-5 and TRBJ2-2; unclear D gene. The V end lost 5 bases, the J end lost 5 bases, and 9 bases lay between the germline ends. CDR3 length: 13 residues. CDR1 MNHEY and CDR2 SVGAGI come from the germline V gene. In DNA, the CDR3 is TGTGCCAGCAGTACCCCGGCAACCGGGGAGCTGTTTTTT. Protein sequence: CASSTPATGELFF.

The chain combines TRBV5-1 with TRBJ2-5; TRBD2 aligns across 9 bases. Germline loops: CDR1 SGHRS, CDR2 YFSETQ. The CDR3 is made up of 15 amino acids. The V and J ends lost 0 bases and 3 bases, in that order; junction bases with no gene match: 3. The CDR3 DNA is TGCGCCAGCAGCTTGGAGGGACTAGCCGAAGAGACCCAGTACTTC. Translated, it gives CASSLEGLAEETQYF.

The chain is built from TRBV7-2 and TRBJ2-7; 7 nucleotides line up with TRBD1. The CDR3 has 14 amino acids. The germline CDR1 and CDR2 sequences are SGHTA and FQGNSA. Trimming took 5 bases from V and 2 from J; bases not matched to a gene: 6. The CDR3 loop reads CASSRGQEPYEQYF. In DNA form, the CDR3 reads TGTGCCAGCAGCCGTGGACAGGAACCCTACGAGCAGTACTTC. The whole variable domain, filled in from reference TRBV7-2 and TRBJ2-7, reads GAGVSQSPSNKVTEKGKDVELRCDPISGHTALYWYRQSLGQGLEFLIYFQGNSAPDKSGLPSDRFSAERTGGSVSTLTIQRTQQEDSAVYLCASSRGQEPYEQYFGPGTRLTVT.

The chain is built from TRBV5-4 and TRBJ2-7, with 7 bases aligning to TRBD2. The CDR3 is made up of 13 amino acids. Germline V gene sequence: CDR1 SGHNT, CDR2 YYREEE (reference sequence). Losses at the gene ends were 4 bases for V and 4 bases for J; bases not matched to a gene: 5. The CDR3 loop is CASSPGLLYEQYF. The CDR3 DNA reads as TGTGCCAGCAGCCCGGGACTACTATACGAGCAGTACTTC.

The sample holds a few counts of this clone. V and J are TRBV7-2 and TRBJ1-1, with D unclear. Looked up from germline, CDR1 is SGHTA and CDR2 is FQGNSA. V was cut by 2 bases and J by 8 bases, with 15 bases left in between. The CDR3 totals 14 residues. The CDR3 DNA reads as TGTGCCAGCAGCTTAATTTTTCCGATAGCCGAAGCTTTCTTT. This sequence encodes CASSLIFPIAEAFF.

This rearrangement joins TRBV7-2 to TRBJ2-1, with a tentative D call TRBD2 (7 bases). Germline-derived CDR1 and CDR2 are SGHTA and FQGNSA. The V and J ends lost 1 base and 4 bases respectively, with 14 bases between them. The length of the CDR3 is 16 residues. In DNA, the CDR3 is TGTGCCAGCAGCTTAGGGGGGGGCCCCCCTTACAATGAGCAGTTCTTC. This codes for CASSLGGGPPYNEQFF.

The J gene is TRBJ2-7, the V gene TRBV5-8, with 9 bases fitting TRBD1. CDR3 length: 16 amino acids. Germline assignment: CDR1 SGHTS and CDR2 YDEGEE. The J segment lost 3 bases and the V segment lost 0 bases, leaving 7 bases of the junction unmatched. The CDR3 DNA reads TGTGCCAGCAGCTTGGAATGGACAGGGGTTGGCTACGAGCAGTACTTC. It codes for CASSLEWTGVGYEQYF.

This sequence joins TRBV6-1 and TRBJ1-4, with D hard to call. The V and J ends lost 3 bases and 7 bases respectively, with 18 bases between them. CDR3 size: 16 residues. Per the germline V gene, CDR1 is MNHNS and CDR2 is SASEGT. DNA for the CDR3: TGTGCCAGCAGTGACAGGAGGGCCATCGCTTTTGAAAAACTGTTTTTT. It is translated as CASSDRRAIAFEKLFF.

J is TRBJ2-3 and V is TRBV4-1; 8 bases agree with TRBD2. The CDR3 extends over 15 amino acids. CDR1 is MGHRA and CDR2 is YSYEKL in the germline V gene. The ends lost 4 bases at V and 2 bases at J; junction bases unmatched: 5. CDR3 in amino acids: CASSPPLADTDTQYF. Written as DNA, the CDR3 is TGCGCCAGCAGCCCCCCACTAGCGGACACAGATACGCAGTATTTT.

V gene TRBV10-2 combines with J gene TRBJ2-7; 8 positions agree with TRBD1. V was clipped by 6 bases and J by 4 bases; unmatched bases: 8. CDR1 WSHSY and CDR2 SAAADI come from the germline V gene. This CDR3 is built from 14 residues. The CDR3 spells CASRAGGAGYEQYF. CDR3 DNA sequence: TGCGCCAGCAGAGCAGGGGGCGCCGGGTACGAGCAGTACTTC.

The chain links TRBV4-3 to TRBJ1-4, with 9 bases lining up with TRBD1. With V trimmed by 1 base and J by 7 bases, 4 bases remained unmatched. In germline, CDR1 is LGHNA, CDR2 YSLEER. CDR3 length: 15 residues. The CDR3 region has the DNA TGCGCCAGCAGCCAAGTACAGGGGGCTGGTGAAAAACTGTTTTTT. Encoded protein: CASSQVQGAGEKLFF.

The genes are TRBV2 and TRBJ2-7; 9 bases fit TRBD2. This CDR3 spans 14 amino acids. The J segment lost 5 bases and the V segment lost 6 bases, leaving 8 bases of the junction unmatched. The germline gives CDR1 SNHLY, CDR2 FYNNEI. For the CDR3, the DNA is TGTGCCAGCAGAAGCGGGGGGAGCCTGGACGAGCAGTACTTC. It specifies CASRSGGSLDEQYF. Complete variable domain (other parts from reference TRBV2 and TRBJ2-7): EPEVTQTPSHQVTQMGQEVILRCVPISNHLYFYWYRQILGQKVEFLVSFYNNEISEKSEIFDDQFSVERPDGSNFTLKIRSTKLEDSAMYFCASRSGGSLDEQYFGPGTRLTVT.

The rearrangement joins TRBV9 to TRBJ2-1, with unresolved D. CDR3 length: 15 residues. Germline assignment: CDR1 SGDLS and CDR2 YYNGEE. V lost 0 bases to trimming and J lost 0 bases, with 7 bases between them. CDR3 DNA: TGTGCCAGCAGCGTAGACTTGAGCTCCTACAATGAGCAGTTCTTC. It yields the protein CASSVDLSSYNEQFF.

The chain links TRBV10-1 to TRBJ1-6; 10 positions match TRBD1. CDR1 and CDR2 (germline): WNHNN, SYGVQD (reference sequence). The J segment lost 6 bases and the V segment lost 6 bases, leaving 5 bases of the junction unmatched. This CDR3 spans 15 amino acids. The CDR3 nucleotides are TGCGCCAGCAGCGAGGGACAGGGGACTAATTCACCCCTCCACTTT. This encodes CASSEGQGTNSPLHF.

The chain uses TRBV28 and TRBJ2-5; D is unclear. The CDR3 is made up of 12 amino acids. CDR1 is MDHEN and CDR2 is SYDVKM in the germline V gene. V was trimmed by 3 bases and J by 5 bases, leaving 7 bases between them. This CDR3 is CASSFGRETQYF. In nucleotides, the CDR3 is TGTGCCAGCAGTTTCGGAAGGGAGACCCAGTACTTC.